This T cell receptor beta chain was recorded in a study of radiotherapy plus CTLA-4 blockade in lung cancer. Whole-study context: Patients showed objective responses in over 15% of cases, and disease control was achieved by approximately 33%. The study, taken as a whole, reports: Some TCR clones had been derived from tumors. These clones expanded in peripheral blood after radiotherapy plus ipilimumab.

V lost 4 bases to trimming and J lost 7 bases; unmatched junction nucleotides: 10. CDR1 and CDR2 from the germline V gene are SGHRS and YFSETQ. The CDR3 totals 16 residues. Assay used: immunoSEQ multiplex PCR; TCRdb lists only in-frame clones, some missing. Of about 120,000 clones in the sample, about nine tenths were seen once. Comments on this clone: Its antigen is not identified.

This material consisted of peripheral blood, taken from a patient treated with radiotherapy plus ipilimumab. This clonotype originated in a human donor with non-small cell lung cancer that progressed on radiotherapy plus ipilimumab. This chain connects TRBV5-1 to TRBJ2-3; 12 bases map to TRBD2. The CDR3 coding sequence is TGCGCCAGCAGCAATACCGCTAGCGGGAGGGTTTATACGCAGTATTTT. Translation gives CASSNTASGRVYTQYF.